Listed below are T cell receptor beta chains from one sample, sequenced in a study of cytomegalovirus exposure and HLA in healthy donors. Measured with immunoSEQ multiplex PCR; TCRdb has only the in-frame clones, and not every one. The data contain roughly 34,000 clones, more than 60% of them singletons. Specimen: PBMCs. The receptors derive from a man aged 25 to 40 in good health and CMV-seronegative. Both conserved end residues are part of each CDR3. D genes are given only for firm matches. Size values are once, few and many counts, or a class for expanded clones, and some rows have none.

TRBD1	TRBJ2-7	TRBV7-9	15	few	CASSSAGTATYEQYF	TGTGCCAGCAGCTCCGCCGGGACAGCTACCTACGAGCAGTACTTC
.	TRBJ1-2	TRBV6-5	16	few	CASSSPIGGEIEGYTF	TGTGCCAGCAGTTCCCCTATCGGGGGGGAAATTGAGGGCTACACCTTC
.	TRBJ1-2	TRBV4-1	13	many	CASSQVVWEGYTF	TGCGCCAGCAGCCAAGTGGTCTGGGAGGGCTACACCTTC
.	TRBJ1-1	TRBV19	13	.	CASSMGENTEAFF	TGTGCCAGTAGTATGGGAGAGAACACTGAAGCTTTCTTT
.	TRBJ2-5	TRBV6-5	15	once	CASSYIHRGSETQYF	TGTGCCAGCAGTTACATTCATAGGGGTTCAGAGACCCAGTACTTC
.	TRBJ2-5	TRBV5-4	15	.	CASSLAAGRQETQYF	TGTGCCAGCAGCTTGGCAGCGGGCCGCCAAGAGACCCAGTACTTC
TRBD2	TRBJ2-1	TRBV28	16	.	CASSLSGMGGYNEQFF	TGTGCCAGCAGTTTAAGCGGGATGGGGGGCTACAATGAGCAGTTCTTC
.	TRBJ1-2	TRBV7-2	15	.	CASSIVLWGEGGYTF	TGTGCCAGCAGTATCGTTCTGTGGGGAGAAGGCGGCTACACCTTC
.	TRBJ2-7	TRBV5-6	14	.	CASSLFAAGAEQYF	TGTGCCAGCAGCTTGTTTGCCGCGGGGGCCGAGCAGTACTTC
TRBD1	TRBJ1-1	TRBV7-6	14	once	CASSIGQGKTEAFF	TGTGCCAGCAGCATCGGACAGGGAAAGACTGAAGCTTTCTTT
.	TRBJ2-7	TRBV14	12	few	CASSRQSYEQYF	TGTGCCAGCAGTCGACAATCCTACGAGCAGTACTTC
TRBD1	TRBJ2-5	TRBV7-9	14	few	CASSFPGTVETQYF	TGTGCCAGCAGCTTTCCCGGGACAGTCGAGACCCAGTACTTC
TRBD1	TRBJ1-4	TRBV4-1	15	.	CASSPWDRESEKLFF	TGCGCCAGCAGCCCCTGGGACAGGGAGTCGGAAAAACTGTTTTTT
.	TRBJ1-2	TRBV28	12	.	CASSLRAYGYTF	TGTGCCAGCAGTCTTCGCGCCTATGGCTACACCTTC
TRBD2	TRBJ2-1	TRBV4-2	16	.	CASSQDGSGGAGEQFF	TGTGCCAGCAGCCAAGATGGAAGCGGGGGGGCAGGTGAGCAGTTCTTC
TRBD1	TRBJ1-2	TRBV14	15	.	CASSQVGTGSYGYTF	TGTGCCAGCAGCCAAGTCGGGACAGGGAGCTATGGCTACACCTTC